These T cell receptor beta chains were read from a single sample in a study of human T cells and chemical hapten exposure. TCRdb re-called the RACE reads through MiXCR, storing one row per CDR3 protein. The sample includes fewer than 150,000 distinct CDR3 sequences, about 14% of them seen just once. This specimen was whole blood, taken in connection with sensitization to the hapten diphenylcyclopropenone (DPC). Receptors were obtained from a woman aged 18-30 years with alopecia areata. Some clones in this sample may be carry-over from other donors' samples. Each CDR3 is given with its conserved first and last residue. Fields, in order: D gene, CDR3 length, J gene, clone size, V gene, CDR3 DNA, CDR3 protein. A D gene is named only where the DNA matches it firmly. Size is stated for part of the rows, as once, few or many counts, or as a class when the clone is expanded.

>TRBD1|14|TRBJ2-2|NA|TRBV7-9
TGTGCCAGCAGCCGACAGGGAGACACCGGGGAGCTGTTTTTT
CASSRQGDTGELFF
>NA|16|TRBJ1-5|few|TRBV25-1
TGTGCCAGCAGTGAAGGAAAAAGGGATAGCAATCAGCCCCAGCATTTT
CASSEGKRDSNQPQHF
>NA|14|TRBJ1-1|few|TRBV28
TGTGCCAGCAGTTTTGGGGGGGAGTACACTGAAGCTTTCTTT
CASSFGGEYTEAFF
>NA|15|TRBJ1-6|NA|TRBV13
TGTGCCAGCAGCTTAGGGGGTGAAGATAATTCACCCCTCCACTTT
CASSLGGEDNSPLHF
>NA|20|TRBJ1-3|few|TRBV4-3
TGCGCCAGCAGCCAAGATGGAGCAGGGGACCTCTCTACTTCTGGAAACACCATATATTTT
CASSQDGAGDLSTSGNTIYF
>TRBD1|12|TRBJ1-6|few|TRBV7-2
TGTGCCAGCAGCTCCGGACAGGGACACCACCACTTT
CASSSGQGHHHF
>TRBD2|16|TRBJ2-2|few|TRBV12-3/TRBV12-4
TGTGCCAGCAGTCCTGGACTAGCGGGGCCCCACGGGGAGCTGTTTTTT
CASSPGLAGPHGELFF
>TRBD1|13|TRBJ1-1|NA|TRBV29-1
TGCAGCGTTGAACTAGGGGGCAGGACTGAAGCTTTCTTT
CSVELGGRTEAFF
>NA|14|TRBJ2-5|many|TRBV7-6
TGTGCCAGCAGCTTAGGGGCGGGCCAAGAGACCCAGTACTTC
CASSLGAGQETQYF
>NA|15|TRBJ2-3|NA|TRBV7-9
TGTGCCAGCAGCTTAGGGGTTACTGGGGCAGATACGCAGTATTTT
CASSLGVTGADTQYF
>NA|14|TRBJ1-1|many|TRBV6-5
TGTGCCAGCAGGTCTCTAGACAGGAACACTGAAGCTTTCTTT
CASRSLDRNTEAFF
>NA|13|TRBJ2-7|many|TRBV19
TGTGCCAGTAGTCCTTCCCCATCCTACGAGCAGTACTTC
CASSPSPSYEQYF
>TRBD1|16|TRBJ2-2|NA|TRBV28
TGTGCCAGCAGTCCCTGGGACAGCAGAAACACCGGGGAGCTGTTTTTT
CASSPWDSRNTGELFF
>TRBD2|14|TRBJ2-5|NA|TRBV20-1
TGCAGTGCCCCCGGGACTAGCGGGGGAGAGACCCAGTACTTC
CSAPGTSGGETQYF
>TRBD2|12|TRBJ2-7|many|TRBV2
TGTGCCAGTGGGAGGGACCCCTACGAGCAGTACTTC
CASGRDPYEQYF
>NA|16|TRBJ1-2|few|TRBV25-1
TGTGCCAGCAGCTTGACGGGTCTCGCTGGGGCCTATGGCTACACCTTC
CASSLTGLAGAYGYTF
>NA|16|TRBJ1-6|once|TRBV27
TGTGCCAGCAGTTTATCGGGGGGACGTAAGAATTCACCCCTCCACTTT
CASSLSGGRKNSPLHF
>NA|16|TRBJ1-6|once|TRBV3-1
TGTGACAGCAGCCCCGACCTGGGAAACAAAAATTCACCCCTCCACTTT
CDSSPDLGNKNSPLHF
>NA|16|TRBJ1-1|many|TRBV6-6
TGTGCCAGCAGCTTAGCTAACAGGGCTCGAGGGACTGAAGCTTTCTTT
CASSLANRARGTEAFF
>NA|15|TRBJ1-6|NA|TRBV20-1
TGCAGTGCTAGAGCTGCCCTCGGAAGGAATTCACCCCTCCACTTT
CSARAALGRNSPLHF
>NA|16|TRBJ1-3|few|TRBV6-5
TGTGCCAGCAGTTACAGTCCGCCGCCCTCTGGAAACACCATATATTTT
CASSYSPPPSGNTIYF